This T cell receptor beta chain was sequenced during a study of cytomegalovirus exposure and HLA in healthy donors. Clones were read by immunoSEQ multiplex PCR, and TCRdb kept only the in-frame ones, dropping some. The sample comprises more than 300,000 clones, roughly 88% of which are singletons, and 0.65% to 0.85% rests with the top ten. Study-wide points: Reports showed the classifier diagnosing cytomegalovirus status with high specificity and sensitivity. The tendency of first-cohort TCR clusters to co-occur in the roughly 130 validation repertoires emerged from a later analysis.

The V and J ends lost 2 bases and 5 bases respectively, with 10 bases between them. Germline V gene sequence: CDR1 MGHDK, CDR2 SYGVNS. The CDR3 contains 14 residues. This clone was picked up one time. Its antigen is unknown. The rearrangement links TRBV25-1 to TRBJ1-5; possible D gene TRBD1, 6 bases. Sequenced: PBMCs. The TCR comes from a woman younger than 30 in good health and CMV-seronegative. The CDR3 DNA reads TGTGCCAGCAGTGAAACAGGGCTTTATCAGCCCCAGCATTTT. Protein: CASSETGLYQPQHF.